These 16 T cell receptor beta chains share one sample of origin, sequenced in a study of early T cells in non-severe SARS-CoV-2 infection. TCRdb re-called the 5' RACE reads through MiXCR, storing one row per CDR3 protein. The table lists under 60,000 distinct CDR3 sequences, approximately 8% of them singletons. Sequencing was carried out using whole blood. These receptors were obtained from an adult who was a healthcare worker with PCR-confirmed SARS-CoV-2 infection or an uninfected control (not recorded which).

This clonotype was observed a handful of times. This chain links TRBV7-6 with TRBJ2-1, with a weak D call TRBD2 (5 bases). V was pared by 5 bases and J by 4 bases, with 21 bases between. Germline V lookup: CDR1 SGHVS, CDR2 FNYEAQ. The CDR3 sequence is 17 residues long. CDR3 sequence: CASSRSDFRTTYNEQFF. CDR3 nucleotides: TGTGCCAGCAGCCGATCGGACTTTAGAACAACTTACAATGAGCAGTTCTTC.

This clonotype appeared many times. The chain couples TRBV19 to TRBJ2-1; perhaps TRBD1 as D (6 bases). Germline lookup yields CDR1 LNHDA and CDR2 SQIVND (reference sequence). Trimming took 6 bases from V and 6 from J, leaving 9 bases between them. This CDR3 is 12 amino acids long. CDR3 region: CASREGGNEQFF. Written as DNA, the CDR3 is TGTGCCAGTAGGGAAGGGGGCAATGAGCAGTTCTTC. Based on the CDR3 plus reference TRBV19 and TRBJ2-1, the full variable domain is DGGITQSPKYLFRKEGQNVTLSCEQNLNHDAMYWYRQDPGQGLRLIYYSQIVNDFQKGDIAEGYSVSREKKESFPLTVTSAQKNPTAFYLCASREGGNEQFFGPGTRLTVL.

The chain links TRBV20-1 to TRBJ2-3; possible D gene TRBD2, 5 bases. Germline V gene sequence: CDR1 DFQATT, CDR2 SNEGSKA (reference sequence). The ends were cut back, 0 bases at V and 0 bases at J, with 10 bases in the middle. This CDR3 comprises 15 residues. CDR3 coding DNA: TGCAGTGCTAGAGATCTTCGGACTAGCACAGATACGCAGTATTTT. Translation: CSARDLRTSTDTQYF.

This clonotype was found a few times. J is TRBJ2-7 and V is TRBV20-1, with D uncertain. CDR3 length equals 12 residues. The germline V gene has CDR1 DFQATT and CDR2 SNEGSKA (reference sequence). With 0 bases removed from V and 6 bases from J, the gap between germline ends came to 9 bases. In DNA, the CDR3 is TGCAGTGCTAGAGAGTGGAATTCCGAGCAGTACTTC. This gives the protein CSAREWNSEQYF.

The J gene is TRBJ2-7, the V gene TRBV10-1; a possible D gene is TRBD1 (7 bases). CDR3 length equals 13 residues. CDR1 is WNHNN, CDR2 SYGVQD, per germline (reference sequence). Trimming cost V 11 bases and J 6 bases, with 20 bases left between them. DNA of the CDR3: TGCGCCGGAAGGAGGACAGGAGGGTGCGAGCAGTACTTC. Translation: CAGRRTGGCEQYF.

This clonotype occurred a few times. The chain recombines TRBV11-2 with TRBJ2-1; either TRBD1 or TRBD2 may fit D (5 bases each). CDR3 size: 16 residues. Germline V gives CDR1 SGHAT, CDR2 FQNNGV. V was pared by 5 bases and J by 6 bases, with 20 bases between. CDR3 DNA: TGTGCCAGCAGCCCCCTCTCGGCAGGGAGTTTCAATGAGCAGTTCTTC. Its translation is CASSPLSAGSFNEQFF.

The V and J genes are TRBV18 and TRBJ1-3; D gene unclear. The CDR3 has 16 residues. V lost 0 bases and J 6 bases, leaving 15 bases between the germline ends. In germline, CDR1 is KGHSH, CDR2 LQKENI. The CDR3 DNA reads as TGTGCCAGCTCACCACCGGGTTGGCAGGTGGAAAACACCATATATTTT. Amino acids: CASSPPGWQVENTIYF.

This clonotype was detected a few times. CDR3 nucleotides: TGCAGTGCTCCTATTACTACCACCGGGGAGCTGTTTTTT. It translates to CSAPITTTGELFF. The chain recombines TRBV20-1 with TRBJ2-2; D unresolved. Germline V gene sequence: CDR1 DFQATT, CDR2 SNEGSKA (reference sequence). V was shortened by 5 bases and J by 4 bases, with 11 bases between the two germline ends. The length of the CDR3 is 13 residues.

The V gene is TRBV28, the J gene TRBJ1-2, with D unclear. The CDR3 has 12 residues. V lost 4 bases to trimming and J lost 8 bases, with 11 bases between them. Germline CDR1 MDHEN, CDR2 SYDVKM. This CDR3 is CASSSAISGYTF. CDR3 DNA sequence: TGTGCCAGCAGTTCCGCGATCAGCGGCTACACCTTC.

V and J are TRBV10-3 and TRBJ2-1, with 10 bases that match TRBD2. Germline-derived CDR1 and CDR2 are ENHRY and SYGVKD. Trimming took 3 bases from V and 5 from J; bases not matched to a gene: 13. CDR3 length: 18 amino acids. The chain's CDR3 is CAISDLQKGSGRDNEQFF. The DNA of the CDR3 is TGTGCCATCAGTGATCTACAGAAGGGCAGCGGGAGGGACAATGAGCAGTTCTTC.

In this sample, this clonotype turned up a few times. CDR3 residues: CASSWGAYNEQFF. The CDR3 region has the DNA TGTGCCAGCAGCTGGGGGGCTTACAATGAGCAGTTCTTC. This chain uses TRBV7-3 with TRBJ2-1; D could derive from TRBD1 or TRBD2 (6 bases each). This CDR3 region has 13 residues. Trimming shortened V by 4 bases and J by 4 bases, and 8 bases separated the two germline ends. Germline-derived CDR1 and CDR2 are SGHTA and FQGTGA. The variable domain in full, completed from reference TRBV7-3 and TRBJ2-1, reads GAGVSQTPSNKVTEKGKYVELRCDPISGHTALYWYRQSLGQGPEFLIYFQGTGAADDSGLPNDRFFAVRPEGSVSTLKIQRTERGDSAVYLCASSWGAYNEQFFGPGTRLTVL.

The CDR3 reads CASSPSDGYNEQFF. Written as DNA, the CDR3 is TGTGCCAGCTCACCCTCGGACGGGTACAATGAGCAGTTCTTC. J is TRBJ2-1 and V is TRBV18; D not resolved. The germline V gene encodes CDR1 KGHSH and CDR2 LQKENI. Trimming took off 3 bases at V and 4 bases at J, with 10 bases between the two ends. The CDR3 covers 14 residues.

V and J are TRBV7-2 and TRBJ2-3; TRBD1 matches at 7 bases. The CDR3 runs 14 residues. The junction had 5 bases not matched to a gene; V was cut back by 5 bases and J by 3 bases. Germline loops: CDR1 SGHTA, CDR2 FQGNSA. CDR3 protein: CASSPGGYTDTQYF. The CDR3 DNA is TGTGCCAGCAGCCCAGGGGGATATACAGATACGCAGTATTTT.

This clonotype was recorded at least ten times. J is TRBJ2-5 and V is TRBV15; D might be TRBD2 (6 bases). The V end lost 8 bases, the J end lost 5 bases, and 15 bases lay between the germline ends. Germline CDR1 LNHNV, CDR2 YYDKDF (reference sequence). The CDR3 sequence is 13 residues long. The CDR3 protein is CATGRDRGETQYF. Written as DNA, the CDR3 is TGTGCCACCGGGCGGGACCGGGGGGAGACCCAGTACTTC.

The chain is built from TRBV7-2 and TRBJ2-2; tentative D call: TRBD1 (6 bases). The CDR3 totals 15 residues. V was pared by 0 bases and J by 4 bases, with 9 bases between. In germline, CDR1 is SGHTA, CDR2 FQGNSA. CDR3 protein: CASSLARTATGELFF. The DNA of the CDR3 is TGTGCCAGCAGCTTAGCGAGGACAGCCACCGGGGAGCTGTTTTTT.

This clonotype showed up many times. The chain links TRBV4-2 to TRBJ2-2; the D gene is possibly TRBD1 (5 bases). CDR1 is LGHNA and CDR2 is YNFKEQ in the germline V gene. CDR3 length: 17 residues. The germline V and J ends were trimmed by 0 bases and 1 base, with 12 bases remaining between them. The CDR3 region is CASSQDFAGMNTGELFF. The CDR3, as DNA: TGTGCCAGCAGCCAAGATTTCGCAGGGATGAACACCGGGGAGCTGTTTTTT.